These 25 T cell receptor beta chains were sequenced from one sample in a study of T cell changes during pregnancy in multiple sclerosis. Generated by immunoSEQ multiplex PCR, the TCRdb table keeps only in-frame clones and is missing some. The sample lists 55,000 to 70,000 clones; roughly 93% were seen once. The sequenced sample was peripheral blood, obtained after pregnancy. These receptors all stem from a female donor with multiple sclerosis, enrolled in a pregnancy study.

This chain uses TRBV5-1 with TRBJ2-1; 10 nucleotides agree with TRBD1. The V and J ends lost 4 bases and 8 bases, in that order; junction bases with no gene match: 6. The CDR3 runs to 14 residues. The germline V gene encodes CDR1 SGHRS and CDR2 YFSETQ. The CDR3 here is CASSPGQGLDEQFF. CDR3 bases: TGCGCCAGCAGCCCGGGACAGGGGCTCGATGAGCAGTTCTTC.

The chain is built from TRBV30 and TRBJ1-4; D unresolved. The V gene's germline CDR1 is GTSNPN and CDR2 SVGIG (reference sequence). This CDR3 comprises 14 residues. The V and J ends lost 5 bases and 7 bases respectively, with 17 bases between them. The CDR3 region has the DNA TGTGCCTGGGGAGACCGGGCGGGTAGTGAAAAACTGTTTTTT. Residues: CAWGDRAGSEKLFF.

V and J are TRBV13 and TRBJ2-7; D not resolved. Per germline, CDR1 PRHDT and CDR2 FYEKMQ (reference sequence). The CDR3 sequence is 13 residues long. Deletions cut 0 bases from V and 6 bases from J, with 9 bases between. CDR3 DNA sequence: TGTGCCAGCAGCTTAGGGAATACGGGCGAGCAGTACTTC. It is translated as CASSLGNTGEQYF. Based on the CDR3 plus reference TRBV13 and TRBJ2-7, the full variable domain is AAGVIQSPRHLIKEKRETATLKCYPIPRHDTVYWYQQGPGQDPQFLISFYEKMQSDKGSIPDRFSAQQFSDYHSELNMSSLELGDSALYFCASSLGNTGEQYFGPGTRLTVT.

The CDR3 region is CASSLDGRLYEQYF. The CDR3 region has the DNA TGTGCCAGCAGCTTGGACGGGAGACTTTACGAGCAGTACTTC. V is TRBV7-9 and J is TRBJ2-7, with D tentatively TRBD2 (6 bases). The germline V and J ends were trimmed by 3 bases and 4 bases, with 13 bases remaining between them. The length of the CDR3 is 14 residues. CDR1 and CDR2 from the germline V gene are SEHNR and FQNEAQ (reference sequence).

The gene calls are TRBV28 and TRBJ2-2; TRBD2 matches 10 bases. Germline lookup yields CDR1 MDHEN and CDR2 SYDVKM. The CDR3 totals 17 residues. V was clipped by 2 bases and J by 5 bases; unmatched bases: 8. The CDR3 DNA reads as TGTGCCAGCAGTTTACTCCTAGCGGGAGTAGAGACCGGGGAGCTGTTTTTT. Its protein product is CASSLLLAGVETGELFF.

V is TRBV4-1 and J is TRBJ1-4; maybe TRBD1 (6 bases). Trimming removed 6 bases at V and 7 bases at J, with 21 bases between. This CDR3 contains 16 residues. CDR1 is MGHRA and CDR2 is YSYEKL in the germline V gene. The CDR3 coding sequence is TGCGCCAGCAGGGTGAACGTGGAACAGGGAACTGAAAAACTGTTTTTT. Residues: CASRVNVEQGTEKLFF.

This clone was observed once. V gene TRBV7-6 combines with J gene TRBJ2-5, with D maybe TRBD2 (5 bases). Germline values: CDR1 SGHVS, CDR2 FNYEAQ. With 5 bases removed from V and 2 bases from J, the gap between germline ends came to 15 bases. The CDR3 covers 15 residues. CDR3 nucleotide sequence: TGTGCCAGCAGCCCTGGCTTAGCGCTACAAGAGACCCAGTACTTC. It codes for CASSPGLALQETQYF.

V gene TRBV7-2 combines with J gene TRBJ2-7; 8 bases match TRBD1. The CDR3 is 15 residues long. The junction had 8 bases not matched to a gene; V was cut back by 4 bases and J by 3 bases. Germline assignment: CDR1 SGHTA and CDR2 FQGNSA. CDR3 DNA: TGTGCCAGCAGCTCTCGGGGACAGGATGGCTACGAGCAGTACTTC. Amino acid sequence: CASSSRGQDGYEQYF.

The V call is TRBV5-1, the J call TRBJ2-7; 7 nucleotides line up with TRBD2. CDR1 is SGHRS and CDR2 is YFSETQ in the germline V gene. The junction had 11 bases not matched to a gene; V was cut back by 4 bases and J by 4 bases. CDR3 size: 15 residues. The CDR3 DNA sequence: TGCGCCAGCAGCCCCCCCGCGGCGGGAGCATACGAGCAGTACTTC. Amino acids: CASSPPAAGAYEQYF.

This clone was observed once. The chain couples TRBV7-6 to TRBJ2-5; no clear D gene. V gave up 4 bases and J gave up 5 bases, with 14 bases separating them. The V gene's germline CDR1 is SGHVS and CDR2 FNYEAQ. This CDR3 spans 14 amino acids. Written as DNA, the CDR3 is TGTGCCAGCAGCTCCACCCGGTCCAGGGAGACCCAGTACTTC. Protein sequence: CASSSTRSRETQYF.

The CDR3 DNA follows: TGTGCCAGCAGCCCATTACAGGAAATGAACACTGAAGCTTTCTTT. This sequence encodes CASSPLQEMNTEAFF. The chain recombines TRBV5-4 with TRBJ1-1; possibly TRBD1 for D (5 bases). Between the trimmed V and J ends, which lost 4 bases and 0 bases, there was a span of 13 bases. The germline V gene has CDR1 SGHNT and CDR2 YYREEE (reference sequence). This CDR3 has 15 amino acids.

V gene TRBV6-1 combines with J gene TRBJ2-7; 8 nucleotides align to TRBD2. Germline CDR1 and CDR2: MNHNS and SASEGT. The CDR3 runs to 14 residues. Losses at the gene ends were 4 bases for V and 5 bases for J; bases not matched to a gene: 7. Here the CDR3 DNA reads TGTGCCAGCAGTGGATTAGCGGGATCCCACGAGCAGTACTTC. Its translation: CASSGLAGSHEQYF.

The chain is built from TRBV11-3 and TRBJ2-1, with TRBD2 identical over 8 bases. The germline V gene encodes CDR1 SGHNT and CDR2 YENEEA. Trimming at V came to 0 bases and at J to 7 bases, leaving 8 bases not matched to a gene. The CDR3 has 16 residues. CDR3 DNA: TGTGCCAGCAGCTTAGATCTCGCGGGAGGTAGTAATGAGCAGTTCTTC. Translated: CASSLDLAGGSNEQFF.

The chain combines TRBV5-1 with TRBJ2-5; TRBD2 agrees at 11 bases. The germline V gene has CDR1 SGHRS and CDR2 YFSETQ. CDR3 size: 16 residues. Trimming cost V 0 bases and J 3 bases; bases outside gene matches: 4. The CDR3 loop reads CASSLGGSGREETQYF. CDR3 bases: TGCGCCAGCAGCTTGGGCGGTAGCGGGAGGGAAGAGACCCAGTACTTC. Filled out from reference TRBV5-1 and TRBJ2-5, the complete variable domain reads KAGVTQTPRYLIKTRGQQVTLSCSPISGHRSVSWYQQTPGQGLQFLFEYFSETQRNKGNFPGRFSGRQFSNSRSEMNVSTLELGDSALYLCASSLGGSGREETQYFGPGTRLLVL.

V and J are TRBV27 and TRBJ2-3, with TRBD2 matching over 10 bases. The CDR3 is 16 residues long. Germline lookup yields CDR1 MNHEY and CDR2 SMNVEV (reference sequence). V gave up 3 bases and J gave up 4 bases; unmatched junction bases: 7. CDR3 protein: CASSFGASGRPDTQYF. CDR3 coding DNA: TGTGCCAGCAGTTTTGGTGCTAGCGGGAGACCAGATACGCAGTATTTT.

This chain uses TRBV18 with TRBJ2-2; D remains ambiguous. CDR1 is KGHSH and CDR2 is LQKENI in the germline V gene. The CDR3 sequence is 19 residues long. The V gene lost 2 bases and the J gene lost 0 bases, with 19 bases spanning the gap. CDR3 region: CASSPTNILGRSNTGELFF. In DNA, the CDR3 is TGTGCCAGCTCACCAACTAATATATTGGGTCGGTCGAACACCGGGGAGCTGTTTTTT.

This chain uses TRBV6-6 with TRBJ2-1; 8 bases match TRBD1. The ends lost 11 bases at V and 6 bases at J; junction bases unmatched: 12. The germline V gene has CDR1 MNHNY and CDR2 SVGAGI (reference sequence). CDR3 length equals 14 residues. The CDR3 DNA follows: TGTGCCGGCGGATCCTCGGGGACAGGCAATGAGCAGTTCTTC. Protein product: CAGGSSGTGNEQFF.

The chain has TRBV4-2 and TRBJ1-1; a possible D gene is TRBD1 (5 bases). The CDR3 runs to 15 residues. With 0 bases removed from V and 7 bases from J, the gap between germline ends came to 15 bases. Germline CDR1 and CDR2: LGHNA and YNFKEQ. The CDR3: CASSQEGLRRVEAFF. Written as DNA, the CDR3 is TGTGCCAGCAGCCAAGAAGGTTTGCGCAGGGTTGAAGCTTTCTTT.

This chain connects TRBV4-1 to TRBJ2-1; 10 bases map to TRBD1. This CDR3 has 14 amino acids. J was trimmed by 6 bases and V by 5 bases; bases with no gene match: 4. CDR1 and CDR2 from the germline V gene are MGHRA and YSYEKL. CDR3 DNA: TGCGCCAGCAGCTGGGACAGGGGTACCAATGAGCAGTTCTTC. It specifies CASSWDRGTNEQFF.

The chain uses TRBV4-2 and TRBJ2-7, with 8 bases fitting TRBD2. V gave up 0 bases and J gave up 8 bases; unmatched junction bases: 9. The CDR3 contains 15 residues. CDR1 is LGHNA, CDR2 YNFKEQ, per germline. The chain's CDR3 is CASSQDSGTTPKQYF. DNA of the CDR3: TGTGCCAGCAGCCAAGATAGCGGGACCACTCCGAAGCAGTACTTC.

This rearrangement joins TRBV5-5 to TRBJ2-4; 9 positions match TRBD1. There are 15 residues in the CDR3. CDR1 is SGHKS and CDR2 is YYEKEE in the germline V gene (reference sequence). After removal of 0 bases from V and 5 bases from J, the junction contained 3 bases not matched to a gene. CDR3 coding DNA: TGTGCCAGCAGCTTGGCCGGGACAGGGCAAAACATTCAGTACTTC. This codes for CASSLAGTGQNIQYF.

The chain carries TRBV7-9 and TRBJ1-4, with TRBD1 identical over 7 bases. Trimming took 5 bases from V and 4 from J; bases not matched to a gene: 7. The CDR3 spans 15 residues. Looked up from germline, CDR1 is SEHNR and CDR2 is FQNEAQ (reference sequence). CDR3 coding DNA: TGTGCCAGCAGCGACAGGGACGGCCGTAATGAAAAACTGTTTTTT. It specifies CASSDRDGRNEKLFF.

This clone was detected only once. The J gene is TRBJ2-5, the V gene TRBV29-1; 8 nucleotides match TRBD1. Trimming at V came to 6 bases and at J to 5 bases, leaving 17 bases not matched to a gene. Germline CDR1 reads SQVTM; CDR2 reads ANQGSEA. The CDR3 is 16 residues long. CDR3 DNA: TGCAGCGTCGATACTCCCTTGCAGGGGGCAGGGGAGACCCAGTACTTC. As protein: CSVDTPLQGAGETQYF.

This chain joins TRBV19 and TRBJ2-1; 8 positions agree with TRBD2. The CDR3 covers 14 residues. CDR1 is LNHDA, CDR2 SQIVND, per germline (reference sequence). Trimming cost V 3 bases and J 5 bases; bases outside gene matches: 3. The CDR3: CASSITGGNNEQFF. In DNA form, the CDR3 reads TGTGCCAGTAGTATTACGGGAGGGAACAATGAGCAGTTCTTC.

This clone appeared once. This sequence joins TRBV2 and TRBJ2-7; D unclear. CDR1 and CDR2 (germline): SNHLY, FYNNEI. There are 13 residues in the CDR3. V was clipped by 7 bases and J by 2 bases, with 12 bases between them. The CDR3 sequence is CASIGSSTYEQYF. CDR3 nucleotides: TGTGCCAGCATCGGGTCGAGTACCTACGAGCAGTACTTC.